These 23 T cell receptor beta chains were all obtained from the same sample, sequenced in a study of T cell repertoires in cytomegalovirus infection. Antigens of these TCRs are unknown. TCRdb reprocessed the reads with MiXCR, giving one entry per CDR3 protein. The table shows around 900,000 distinct CDR3 sequences, with approximately 31% occurring only once. Sample: cultured CD8+ T cells from PBMCs, taken from culture after CMV antigen stimulation. Source of these receptors: a human donor in good health (CMV status not recorded). Some clones in this sample may be carry-over from other donors' samples.

This clonotype occurred a few times. The rearrangement uses TRBV27 and TRBJ1-1, with D tentatively TRBD1 (5 bases). V lost 11 bases, J lost 3 bases, and 13 bases lay in between. Germline CDR1 is MNHEY and CDR2 is SMNVEV (reference sequence). This CDR3 spans 12 amino acids. CDR3 region: CAVIGGDTEAFF. The CDR3 nucleotides are TGTGCCGTCATCGGGGGTGACACTGAAGCTTTCTTT.

The genes are TRBV28 and TRBJ2-3; 8 bases are shared with TRBD2. The CDR3 sequence is 19 residues long. Germline V gene lookup returns CDR1 MDHEN and CDR2 SYDVKM. Trimming at V came to 4 bases and at J to 1 base, leaving 16 bases not matched to a gene. The CDR3 protein is CASSSPPLLAGPGTDTQYF. The CDR3 DNA follows: TGTGCCAGCAGTTCTCCCCCCCTCCTAGCGGGTCCTGGCACAGATACGCAGTATTTT.

This clonotype has only a few counts. CDR3 bases: TGTGCCAGCAGTGATGGGGGGGGAAATAGCAATCAGCCCCAGCATTTT. Translation: CASSDGGGNSNQPQHF. J is TRBJ1-5 and V is TRBV2; TRBD1 is a possible D gene (5 bases). The germline CDR1 and CDR2 sequences are SNHLY and FYNNEI. The V gene lost 3 bases and the J gene lost 0 bases, with 12 bases spanning the gap. The CDR3 has 16 residues.

The DNA of the CDR3 is TGTGCCAGCAGTTACTCCGTCGCGGGGGGCGCAGATACGCAGTATTTT. Protein sequence: CASSYSVAGGADTQYF. J is TRBJ2-3 and V is TRBV6-5; 8 nucleotides agree with TRBD2. CDR1 and CDR2 (germline): MNHEY, SVGAGI. The junction had 6 bases not matched to a gene; V was cut back by 0 bases and J by 4 bases. The CDR3 length is 16 residues.

This chain connects TRBV10-3 to TRBJ1-3; D might be TRBD1 (5 bases). The CDR3 consists of 17 residues. The germline V and J ends were trimmed by 2 bases and 0 bases, with 14 bases remaining between them. In germline, CDR1 is ENHRY, CDR2 SYGVKD. CDR3 loop: CAISEARDGDSGNTIYF. In DNA form, the CDR3 reads TGTGCCATCAGTGAGGCGAGGGACGGGGACTCTGGAAACACCATATATTTT.

The chain uses TRBV10-2 and TRBJ2-7, with 7 bases fitting TRBD1. V shed 5 bases, J shed 2 bases, and the junction held 3 bases outside the gene matches. This CDR3 is built from 13 residues. Per germline, CDR1 WSHSY and CDR2 SAAADI. CDR3 nucleotides: TGCGCCAGCAGTCATGACAGGGCCTACGAGCAGTACTTC. Its protein is CASSHDRAYEQYF.

This clonotype turned up a few times. The chain is built from TRBV28 and TRBJ1-2, with 11 bases that match TRBD1. This CDR3 comprises 16 residues. The V segment lost 4 bases and the J segment 7 bases; nucleotides outside the gene matches: 11. CDR1 and CDR2 from the germline V gene are MDHEN and SYDVKM. Here the CDR3 DNA reads TGTGCCAGCAGTTACCGGGACAGGGGGGAAATTGGTGGCTACACCTTC. Residues: CASSYRDRGEIGGYTF.

This clonotype was observed a few times. The CDR3 nucleotides are TGTGCCAGCGCCCAAGGGTGGAACACTGAAGCTTTCTTT. Translation gives CASAQGWNTEAFF. The rearrangement links TRBV6-2 or TRBV6-3 to TRBJ1-1; D remains unclear. From germline, CDR1 is MNHEY and CDR2 SVGEGT. The CDR3 is 13 residues long. Trimming shortened V by 8 bases and J by 1 base, and 11 bases separated the two germline ends.

The chain is built from TRBV6-5 and TRBJ2-2; D uncertain. Trimming removed 5 bases from V and 5 bases from J, with 15 bases in between. CDR1 is MNHEY, CDR2 SVGAGI, per germline. The CDR3 runs to 15 residues. The CDR3 nucleotides read TGTGCCAGCAGTCCTTCGGATGGCTGGACCGGGGAGCTGTTTTTT. Amino acid sequence: CASSPSDGWTGELFF.

This clonotype was detected many times. J is TRBJ2-1 and V is TRBV19; D gene ambiguous. V shed 4 bases and J shed 2 bases, with 9 bases lying between them. Germline V lookup: CDR1 LNHDA, CDR2 SQIVND (reference sequence). CDR3 length: 14 residues. The CDR3, as DNA: TGTGCCAGTAGTACCGTTCCGGCCTACAATGAGCAGTTCTTC. Translating gives CASSTVPAYNEQFF.

This clonotype was counted between two and nine times. The chain employs TRBV19 and TRBJ2-1; D not resolved. This CDR3 spans 14 amino acids. Germline CDR1 is LNHDA and CDR2 is SQIVND (reference sequence). Trimming pared 2 bases from V and 9 bases from J, leaving 14 bases between. This chain's CDR3 is CASSISGSGAEQFF. Here the CDR3 DNA reads TGTGCCAGTAGTATAAGTGGATCTGGTGCTGAGCAGTTCTTC.

This clonotype was seen a handful of times. This chain joins TRBV25-1 and TRBJ1-4; no reliable D call. CDR3 size: 14 residues. Germline V gene sequence: CDR1 MGHDK, CDR2 SYGVNS. With 5 bases removed from V and 6 bases from J, the gap between germline ends came to 13 bases. CDR3 coding DNA: TGTGCCAGCAGTCTCCGGAGAGGCCATGAAAAACTGTTTTTT. As protein: CASSLRRGHEKLFF.

The chain links TRBV6-2 or TRBV6-3 to TRBJ1-2, with TRBD1 as a possible D gene (6 bases). The CDR3 length is 15 residues. V lost 2 bases to trimming and J lost 8 bases, with 18 bases between them. From germline, CDR1 is MNHEY and CDR2 SVGEGT. CDR3 in DNA: TGTGCCAGCAGTTACGACCCTACAGGGCATTGGGGCTACACCTTC. This sequence encodes CASSYDPTGHWGYTF.

The chain carries TRBV5-4 and TRBJ2-1, with 7 bases aligning to TRBD2. The J segment lost 5 bases and the V segment lost 0 bases, leaving 11 bases of the junction unmatched. From germline, CDR1 is SGHNT and CDR2 YYREEE (reference sequence). The CDR3 runs 17 residues. This CDR3 reads CASSLEFSAGEDNEQFF. The DNA of the CDR3 is TGTGCCAGCAGCTTGGAGTTTTCGGCGGGGGAGGACAATGAGCAGTTCTTC.

The chain uses TRBV12-3 or TRBV12-4 and TRBJ2-1; D perhaps matches TRBD2 (6 bases). This CDR3 region has 15 residues. Trimming cost V 6 bases and J 1 base, with 13 bases left between them. The CDR3 reads CASSPEGKSYNEQFF. The CDR3 DNA reads as TGTGCCAGCAGCCCGGAGGGTAAATCCTACAATGAGCAGTTCTTC.

This clonotype has only a few counts. This chain uses TRBV7-2 with TRBJ1-2; D gene ambiguous. Germline V lookup: CDR1 SGHTA, CDR2 FQGNSA. V was pared by 1 base and J by 8 bases, with 8 bases between. CDR3 length: 12 residues. This CDR3 reads CASSLDSRGYTF. The CDR3 DNA reads as TGTGCCAGCAGCTTAGATAGTCGAGGCTACACCTTC.

Ten or more counts support this clonotype. V is TRBV7-2 and J is TRBJ2-2, with 8 bases that match TRBD1. V lost 2 bases and J lost 4; bases outside the gene matches: 3. Germline-derived CDR1 and CDR2 are SGHTA and FQGNSA. The CDR3 extends over 15 amino acids. The CDR3: CASSLITGGTGELFF. The CDR3 DNA reads as TGTGCCAGCAGCTTAATTACAGGGGGCACCGGGGAGCTGTTTTTT.

There are a few counts of this clonotype. V usage is TRBV18 and J usage is TRBJ2-5, with D possibly TRBD1 on 6 matching bases. Looked up from germline, CDR1 is KGHSH and CDR2 is LQKENI. The length of the CDR3 is 17 residues. Trimming took 5 bases from V and 5 from J, leaving 24 bases between them. For the CDR3, the DNA is TGTGCCAGCTCATCCAACAGGGCCCGCGATGGTTCGGAGACCCAGTACTTC. Translated: CASSSNRARDGSETQYF.

This clonotype was detected a few times. J is TRBJ1-4 and V is TRBV2, with D perhaps matching TRBD1 (5 bases). This CDR3 is built from 15 residues. Deletions cut 3 bases from V and 5 bases from J, with 13 bases between. Germline lookup yields CDR1 SNHLY and CDR2 FYNNEI. The DNA of the CDR3 is TGTGCCAGCAGTGATAAGTGGGGGGAGAATGAAAAACTGTTTTTT. It encodes CASSDKWGENEKLFF.

This chain connects TRBV5-4 to TRBJ1-1; the match to TRBD1 covers 10 bases. Trimming cost V 3 bases and J 5 bases; bases outside gene matches: 4. The CDR3 has 14 amino acids. CDR1 SGHNT and CDR2 YYREEE come from the germline V gene (reference sequence). The CDR3 spells CASSSMGQGTEAFF. The CDR3 nucleotides read TGTGCCAGCAGCTCAATGGGACAGGGGACTGAAGCTTTCTTT.

V and J are TRBV2 and TRBJ2-1; TRBD2 is a possible D gene (6 bases). The germline V gene has CDR1 SNHLY and CDR2 FYNNEI. The CDR3 is 14 residues long. Trimming left V 2 bases short and J 7 bases short, with 12 bases between. The CDR3, as DNA: TGTGCCAGCAGTGAACCAGGGAGGTTGAATGAGCAGTTCTTC. Amino acids: CASSEPGRLNEQFF.

Many counts were recorded for this clonotype. The chain joins TRBV12-3 or TRBV12-4 to TRBJ1-1; TRBD1 is a possible D gene (6 bases). This CDR3 spans 14 amino acids. With 3 bases removed from V and 4 bases from J, the gap between germline ends came to 12 bases. The CDR3 loop is CASSLYGGPTEAFF. CDR3 sequence (DNA): TGTGCCAGCAGTTTGTATGGGGGGCCCACTGAAGCTTTCTTT.

This clonotype has a handful of counts. The gene calls are TRBV6-1 and TRBJ1-5, with D hard to call. Germline CDR1 reads MNHNS; CDR2 reads SASEGT. Trimming stripped 8 bases from V and 3 bases from J, with 14 bases between. This CDR3 has 14 residues. This CDR3 is CASSGADPNQPQHF. For the CDR3, the DNA is TGTGCCAGCTCCGGAGCAGATCCCAATCAGCCCCAGCATTTT.